The TCR beta chain under discussion was sequenced for a study of kidney transplant recipient with SARS-CoV-2 infection. V was cut by 3 bases and J by 2 bases, with 11 bases left in between. CDR1 is MGHRA, CDR2 YSYEKL, per germline. This CDR3 has 15 amino acids. TCRdb re-derived calls from the reads in MiXCR, one entry per CDR3 protein. This table has 200,000 to 250,000 distinct CDR3 sequences, around 30% appearing once. The sequencing here drew on a blood sample, taken at baseline and around day 110 from a kidney transplant recipient. This receptor was obtained from a young adult male patient who had COVID-19 and was a kidney transplant recipient. These T cells may partly come from the graft donor. The V call is TRBV4-1, the J call TRBJ2-1; possibly TRBD2 for D (5 bases). CDR3 DNA sequence: TGCGCCAGCAGCCAGGGAGCAGAGCCCTACAATGAGCAGTTCTTC. This encodes CASSQGAEPYNEQFF.